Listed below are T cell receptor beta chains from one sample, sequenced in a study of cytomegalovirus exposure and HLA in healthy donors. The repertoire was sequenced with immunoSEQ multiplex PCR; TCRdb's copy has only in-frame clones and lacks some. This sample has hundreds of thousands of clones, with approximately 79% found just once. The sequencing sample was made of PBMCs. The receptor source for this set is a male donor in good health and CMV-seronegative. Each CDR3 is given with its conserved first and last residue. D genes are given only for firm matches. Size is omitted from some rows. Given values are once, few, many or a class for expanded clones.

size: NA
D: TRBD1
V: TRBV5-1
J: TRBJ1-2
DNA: TGCGCCAGCAGCTGGGACAGGAGTAACTATGGCTACACCTTC
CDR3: CASSWDRSNYGYTF

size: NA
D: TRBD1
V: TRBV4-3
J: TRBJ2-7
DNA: TGCGCCAGCAGCCAAGGGAGTGGGACAGGACCCTACGAGCAGTACTTC
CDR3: CASSQGSGTGPYEQYF

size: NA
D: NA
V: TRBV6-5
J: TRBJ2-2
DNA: TGTGCCAGCAGTCCTAGGAGCGGGGAGCTGTTTTTT
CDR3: CASSPRSGELFF

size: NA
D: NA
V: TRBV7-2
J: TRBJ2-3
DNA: TGTGCCAGCAGCTCCAACCGAGCCAGGGCGGATACGCAGTATTTT
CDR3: CASSSNRARADTQYF

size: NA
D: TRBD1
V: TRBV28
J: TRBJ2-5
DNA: TGTGCCAGCAGCCAGGGACAGGGTTCTTTTGAGACCCAGTACTTC
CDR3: CASSQGQGSFETQYF

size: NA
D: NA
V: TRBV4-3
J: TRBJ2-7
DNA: TGCGCCAGCAGCCAAGATGTAGCAAAATACGAGCAGTACTTC
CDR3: CASSQDVAKYEQYF

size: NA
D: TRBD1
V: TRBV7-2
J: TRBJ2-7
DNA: TGTGCCAGCAGCTTAGTTGGACAGGGGCCCTACGAGCAGTACTTC
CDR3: CASSLVGQGPYEQYF

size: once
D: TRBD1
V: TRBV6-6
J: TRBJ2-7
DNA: TGTGCCAGCAGTTACCGGGACAGGGACCTCGAGCAGTACTTC
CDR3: CASSYRDRDLEQYF

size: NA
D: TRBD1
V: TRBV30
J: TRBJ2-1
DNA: TGTGCCTGGACCCAACAAGACAGGGTGGGCAATGAGCAGTTCTTC
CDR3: CAWTQQDRVGNEQFF

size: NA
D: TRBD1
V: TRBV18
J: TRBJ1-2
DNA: TGTGCCAGCTCACCTAAGGACAGGTTAATTTTCTATGGCTACACCTTC
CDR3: CASSPKDRLIFYGYTF

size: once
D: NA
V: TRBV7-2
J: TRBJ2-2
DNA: TGTGCCAGCAGCTTAGCCTTTTGGGGGGGGGCCGGGGACACCGGGGAGCTGTTTTTT
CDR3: CASSLAFWGGAGDTGELFF

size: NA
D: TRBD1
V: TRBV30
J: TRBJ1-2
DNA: TGTGCCTGGACCCTTGGACAGGGTAACTATGGCTACACCTTC
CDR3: CAWTLGQGNYGYTF

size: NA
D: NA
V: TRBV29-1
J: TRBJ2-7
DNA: TGCAGCGTTGAAGGAGAAACAGGGCACGAGCAGTACTTC
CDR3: CSVEGETGHEQYF

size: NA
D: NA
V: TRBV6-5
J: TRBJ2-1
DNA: TGTGCCAGCAGTTACTCGATTCTGCAGGACTACAATGAGCAGTTCTTC
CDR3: CASSYSILQDYNEQFF

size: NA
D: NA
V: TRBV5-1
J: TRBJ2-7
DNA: TGCGCCAGCAGCTTAAGAGGGCCTTCCTACGAGCAGTACTTC
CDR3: CASSLRGPSYEQYF